This T cell receptor (beta chain) was recovered during a study of cytomegalovirus exposure and HLA in healthy donors. PCR employed 60 Vbeta and 13 Jbeta primers. Sequencing was performed with immunoSEQ multiplex PCR; in TCRdb, only in-frame clones are kept and a portion is missing. The profile shows under 200,000 clones, 77% of them singletons. Source material: PBMCs. The clonotype originates from a man aged 25-45 years in good health and CMV-seropositive.

The CDR3 loop is CASSNLDGGEETQYF. Here the CDR3 DNA reads TGCGCCAGCAGCAACCTGGACGGGGGGGAAGAGACCCAGTACTTC. This chain joins TRBV5-1 and TRBJ2-5; 8 bases fit TRBD2. The ends lost 4 bases at V and 3 bases at J; junction bases unmatched: 8. The germline CDR1 and CDR2 sequences are SGHRS and YFSETQ. The CDR3 contains 15 residues.